What follows is one TCR beta chain and its context. Its antigen is undetermined. The data belong to a study of vaccination effects on CD4 cells after COVID-19. This CDR3 has 16 amino acids. V shed 4 bases and J shed 4 bases, with 19 bases lying between them. CDR1 and CDR2 (germline): GTSNPN, SVGIG (reference sequence). Before sequencing, viral peptide pools were used by the ViraFEST assay to expand antigen-specific CD4+ T cells. At the end of over 8 days of culture, CD4+ T cells were isolated. Participants got two doses of BNT162b2 or mRNA-1273 vaccine. This table comes from immunoSEQ multiplex PCR, and its TCRdb copy is limited to in-frame clones, with some not included. The table includes roughly 30,000 clones, about 69% detected once.

This chain uses TRBV30 with TRBJ2-2; TRBD1 might be the D (6 bases). The sequence was collected from a human donor who received a COVID-19 vaccine. The material sequenced was CD4+ T cells from PBMCs cultured with HCoV-NL63 spike peptides, taken after COVID-19 vaccination. The CDR3 nucleotides read TGTGCCTGGACGGTGATAACAGGGTATCGCACCGGGGAGCTGTTTTTT. This codes for CAWTVITGYRTGELFF.